Below, 8 T cell receptor beta chains from the same sample are listed, as sequenced in a study of identical twins. TCRdb reprocessed the 5' RACE reads with MiXCR, giving one entry per CDR3 protein. The data show 1.5 million to 2 million distinct CDR3 sequences, less than 35% seen once. Sequences were obtained from cord blood. Receptors were obtained from a newborn girl in good health.

The rearrangement joins TRBV11-2 to TRBJ1-2, with 8 bases aligning to TRBD1. CDR1 SGHAT and CDR2 FQNNGV come from the germline V gene. The CDR3 contains 14 residues. Trimming cost V 2 bases and J 6 bases; bases outside gene matches: 5. For the CDR3, the DNA is TGTGCCAGCAGCTTACGGACAGGGCGGAATGGCTACACCTTC. Translating gives CASSLRTGRNGYTF.

This chain connects TRBV12-3 or TRBV12-4 to TRBJ2-1; no clear D gene. This CDR3 spans 13 amino acids. Trimming pared 4 bases from V and 8 bases from J, leaving 12 bases between. CDR3 in amino acids: CASSWAGSYEQFF. In DNA form, the CDR3 reads TGTGCCAGCAGTTGGGCTGGAAGTTATGAGCAGTTCTTC.

In regard to this clonotype: A much larger clonotype is one base distant, so this may be a read error. CDR3 amino acids: CASRRQSSYNEQFF. As DNA, the CDR3 is TGTGCCAGCAGACGACAGAGCTCCTACAATGAGCAGTTCTTC. This chain connects TRBV27 to TRBJ2-1, with a weak D call TRBD1 (5 bases). Looked up from germline, CDR1 is MNHEY and CDR2 is SMNVEV (reference sequence). The V end was cut by 6 bases, the J end by 0 bases, with 9 bases between. The CDR3 is made up of 14 amino acids.

This clonotype was seen more than once but under ten times. This rearrangement joins TRBV4-1 to TRBJ2-3; tentatively, D is TRBD1 (5 bases). This CDR3 contains 17 residues. Germline V gene sequence: CDR1 MGHRA, CDR2 YSYEKL. Trimming removed 1 base at V and 4 bases at J, with 18 bases between. As DNA, the CDR3 is TGCGCCAGCAGCCAAGTCAGGGTCTCCCGCGTGGCAGATACGCAGTATTTT. Translated, it gives CASSQVRVSRVADTQYF.

This clonotype was picked up a small number of times. The chain links TRBV29-1 to TRBJ2-1; tentative D call: TRBD1 (6 bases). The germline V and J ends were trimmed by 6 bases and 8 bases, with 11 bases remaining between them. This CDR3 spans 11 amino acids. The germline CDR1 and CDR2 sequences are SQVTM and ANQGSEA. In DNA, the CDR3 is TGCAGCGTCTTACAGGGCGATGAGCAGTTCTTC. Amino acid sequence: CSVLQGDEQFF.

The chain recombines TRBV27 with TRBJ2-4, with 9 bases fitting TRBD1. Germline CDR1 reads MNHEY; CDR2 reads SMNVEV (reference sequence). The CDR3 covers 15 residues. J lost 1 base, V lost 7 bases, and 5 bases had no gene match. CDR3 DNA sequence: TGTGCCAGCACCGACAGGGGGTGGGCCAAAAACATTCAGTACTTC. Translation: CASTDRGWAKNIQYF.

The chain recombines TRBV9 with TRBJ2-3; 11 positions match TRBD2. Trimming took 2 bases from V and 7 from J; bases not matched to a gene: 9. In germline, CDR1 is SGDLS, CDR2 YYNGEE. The CDR3 consists of 16 residues. The CDR3, as DNA: TGTGCCAGCAGCGTGGCTAGTAGCGGGGGGGCTAATACGCAGTATTTT. Its protein product is CASSVASSGGANTQYF.

This clonotype has more than one count but fewer than ten. The CDR3 spells CASSSYRGPGTEAFF. The DNA for the CDR3 is TGTGCCAGCAGCTCGTACAGGGGGCCAGGCACTGAAGCTTTCTTT. V gene TRBV11-2 combines with J gene TRBJ1-1; TRBD1 aligns across 9 bases. V shed 4 bases, J shed 4 bases, and the junction held 7 bases outside the gene matches. CDR1 is SGHAT, CDR2 FQNNGV, per germline. This CDR3 contains 15 residues.